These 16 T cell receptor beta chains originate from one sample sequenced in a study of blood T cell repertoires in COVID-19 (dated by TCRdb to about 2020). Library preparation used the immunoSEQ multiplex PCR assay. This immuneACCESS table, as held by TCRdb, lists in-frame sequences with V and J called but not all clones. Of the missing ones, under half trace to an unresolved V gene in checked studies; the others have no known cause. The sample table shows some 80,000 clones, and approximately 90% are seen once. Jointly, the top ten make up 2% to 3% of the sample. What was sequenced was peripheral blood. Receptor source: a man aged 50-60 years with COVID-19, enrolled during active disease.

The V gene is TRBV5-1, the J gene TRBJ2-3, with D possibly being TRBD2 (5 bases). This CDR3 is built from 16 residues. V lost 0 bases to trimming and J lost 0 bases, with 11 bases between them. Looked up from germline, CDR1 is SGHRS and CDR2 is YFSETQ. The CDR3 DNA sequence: TGCGCCAGCAGCTTGGGGCGACTATCTAGCACAGATACGCAGTATTTT. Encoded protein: CASSLGRLSSTDTQYF.

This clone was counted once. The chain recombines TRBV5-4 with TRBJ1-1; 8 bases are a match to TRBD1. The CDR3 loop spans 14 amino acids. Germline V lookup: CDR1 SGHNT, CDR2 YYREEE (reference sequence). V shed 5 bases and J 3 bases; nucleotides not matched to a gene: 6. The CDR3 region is CASRTQGGDTEAFF. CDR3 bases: TGTGCCAGCAGAACACAGGGGGGTGACACTGAAGCTTTCTTT.

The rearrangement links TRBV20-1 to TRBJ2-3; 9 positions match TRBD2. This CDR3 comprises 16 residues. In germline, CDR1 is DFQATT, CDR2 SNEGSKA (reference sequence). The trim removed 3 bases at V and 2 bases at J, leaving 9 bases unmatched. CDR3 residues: CSASARAGGFTDTQYF. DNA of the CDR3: TGCAGTGCTAGTGCTCGGGCGGGGGGGTTCACAGATACGCAGTATTTT.

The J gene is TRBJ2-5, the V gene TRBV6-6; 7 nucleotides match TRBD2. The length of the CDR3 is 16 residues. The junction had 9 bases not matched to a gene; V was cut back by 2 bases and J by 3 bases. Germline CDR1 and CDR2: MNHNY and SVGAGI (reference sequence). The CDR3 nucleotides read TGTGCCAGCAGTTACCCAGGTCTAGCGGTAGAAGAGACCCAGTACTTC. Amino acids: CASSYPGLAVEETQYF.

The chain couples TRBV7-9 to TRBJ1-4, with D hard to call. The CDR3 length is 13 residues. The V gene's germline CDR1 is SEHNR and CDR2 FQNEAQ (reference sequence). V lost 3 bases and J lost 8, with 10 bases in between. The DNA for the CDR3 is TGTGCCAGCAGCTTTTACGATCGGGAAAAACTGTTTTTT. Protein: CASSFYDREKLFF.

The CDR3 DNA reads TGTGCCAGCAGCAAAAGACAGGGAGCCACTGAAGCTTTCTTT. Translated: CASSKRQGATEAFF. The chain uses TRBV7-3 and TRBJ1-1; 7 bases line up with TRBD1. The V gene end was trimmed by 5 bases and the J gene end by 4 bases; junction bases not matched to a gene: 7. This CDR3 has 14 residues. Germline CDR1 reads SGHTA; CDR2 reads FQGTGA.

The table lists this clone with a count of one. The CDR3 DNA follows: TGTGCCAGCAGACTCCCCGGAGGAACCGGAGAAGCTTTCTTT. Protein sequence: CASRLPGGTGEAFF. The genes are TRBV11-2 and TRBJ1-1; D is undetermined. The germline V gene encodes CDR1 SGHAT and CDR2 FQNNGV. The CDR3 is 14 amino acids. Trimming shortened V by 6 bases and J by 8 bases, and 19 bases separated the two germline ends.

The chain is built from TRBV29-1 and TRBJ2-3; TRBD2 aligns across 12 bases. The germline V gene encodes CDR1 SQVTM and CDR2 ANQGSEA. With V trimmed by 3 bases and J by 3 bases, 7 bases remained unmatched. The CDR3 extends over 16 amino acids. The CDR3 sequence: CSVDRTSGVGTDTQYF. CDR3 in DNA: TGCAGCGTTGACAGGACTAGCGGGGTTGGTACAGATACGCAGTATTTT.

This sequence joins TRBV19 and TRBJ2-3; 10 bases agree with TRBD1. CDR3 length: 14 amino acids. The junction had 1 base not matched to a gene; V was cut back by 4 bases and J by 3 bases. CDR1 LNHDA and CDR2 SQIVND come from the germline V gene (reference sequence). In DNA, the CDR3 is TGTGCCAGTAGTAGGGGACAGGGGACAGATACGCAGTATTTT. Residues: CASSRGQGTDTQYF. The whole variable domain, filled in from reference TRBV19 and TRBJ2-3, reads DGGITQSPKYLFRKEGQNVTLSCEQNLNHDAMYWYRQDPGQGLRLIYYSQIVNDFQKGDIAEGYSVSREKKESFPLTVTSAQKNPTAFYLCASSRGQGTDTQYFGPGTRLTVL.

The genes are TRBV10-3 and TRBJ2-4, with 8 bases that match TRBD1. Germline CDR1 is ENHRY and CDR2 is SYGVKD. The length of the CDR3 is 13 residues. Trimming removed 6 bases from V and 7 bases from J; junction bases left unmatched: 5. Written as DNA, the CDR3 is TGTGCCATCAGCAACGGGACAGGTAACATTCAGTACTTC. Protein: CAISNGTGNIQYF.

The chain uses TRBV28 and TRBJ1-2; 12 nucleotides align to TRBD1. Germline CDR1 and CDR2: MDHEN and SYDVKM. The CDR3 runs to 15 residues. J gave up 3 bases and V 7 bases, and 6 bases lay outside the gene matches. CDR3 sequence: CASIGTGGADYGYTF. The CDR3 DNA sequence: TGTGCCAGCATCGGGACAGGGGGCGCCGACTATGGCTACACCTTC.

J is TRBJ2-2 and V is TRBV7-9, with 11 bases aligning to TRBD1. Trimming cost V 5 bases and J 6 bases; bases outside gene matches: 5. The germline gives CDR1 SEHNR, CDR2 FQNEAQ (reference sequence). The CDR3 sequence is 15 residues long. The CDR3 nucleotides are TGTGCCAGCAGCGGGACAGGGGGGTCTCCCGGGGAGCTGTTTTTT. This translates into CASSGTGGSPGELFF. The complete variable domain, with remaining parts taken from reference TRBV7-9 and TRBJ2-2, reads DTGVSQNPRHKITKRGQNVTFRCDPISEHNRLYWYRQTLGQGPEFLTYFQNEAQLEKSRLLSDRFSAERPKGSFSTLEIQRTEQGDSAMYLCASSGTGGSPGELFFGEGSRLTVL.

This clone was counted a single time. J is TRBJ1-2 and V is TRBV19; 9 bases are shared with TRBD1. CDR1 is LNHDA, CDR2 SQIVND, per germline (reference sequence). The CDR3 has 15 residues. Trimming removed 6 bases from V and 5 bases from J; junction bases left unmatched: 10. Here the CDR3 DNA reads TGTGCCAGTAGACGAGAGGGACAGGGATCTTATGGCTACACCTTC. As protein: CASRREGQGSYGYTF.

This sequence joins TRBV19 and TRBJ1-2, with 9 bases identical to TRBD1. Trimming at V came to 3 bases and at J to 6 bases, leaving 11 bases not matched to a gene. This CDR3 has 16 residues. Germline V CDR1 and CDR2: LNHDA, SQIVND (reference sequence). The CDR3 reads CASSISLGGQGHGYTF. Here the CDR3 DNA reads TGTGCCAGTAGTATCTCTCTCGGGGGACAGGGCCATGGCTACACCTTC.

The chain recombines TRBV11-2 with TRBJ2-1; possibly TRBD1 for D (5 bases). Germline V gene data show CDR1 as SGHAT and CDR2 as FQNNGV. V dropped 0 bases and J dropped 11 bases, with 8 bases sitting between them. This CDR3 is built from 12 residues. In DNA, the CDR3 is TGTGCCAGCAGCTTAGATCAGGGAAAGCAGTTCTTC. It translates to CASSLDQGKQFF.

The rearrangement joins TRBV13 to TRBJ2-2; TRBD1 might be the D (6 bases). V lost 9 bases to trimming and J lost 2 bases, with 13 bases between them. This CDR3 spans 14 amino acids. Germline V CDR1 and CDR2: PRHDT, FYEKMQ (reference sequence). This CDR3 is CASKLQGNTGELFF. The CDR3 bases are TGTGCCAGTAAATTACAGGGTAACACCGGGGAGCTGTTTTTT. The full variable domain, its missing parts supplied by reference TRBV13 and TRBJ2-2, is AAGVIQSPRHLIKEKRETATLKCYPIPRHDTVYWYQQGPGQDPQFLISFYEKMQSDKGSIPDRFSAQQFSDYHSELNMSSLELGDSALYFCASKLQGNTGELFFGEGSRLTVL.